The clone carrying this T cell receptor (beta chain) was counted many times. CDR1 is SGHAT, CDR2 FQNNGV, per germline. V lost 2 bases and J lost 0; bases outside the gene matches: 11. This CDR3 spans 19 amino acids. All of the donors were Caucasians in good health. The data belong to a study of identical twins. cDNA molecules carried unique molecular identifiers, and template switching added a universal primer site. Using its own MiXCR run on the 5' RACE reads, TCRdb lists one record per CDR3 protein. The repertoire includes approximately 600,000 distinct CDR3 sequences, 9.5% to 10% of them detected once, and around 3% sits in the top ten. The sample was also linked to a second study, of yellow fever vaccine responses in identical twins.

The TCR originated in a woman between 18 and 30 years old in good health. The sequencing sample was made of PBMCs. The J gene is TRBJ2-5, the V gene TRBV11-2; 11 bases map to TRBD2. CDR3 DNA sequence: TGTGCCAGCAGCTTACTCCTAACCCTAGCGGGGGGTCACCAAGAGACCCAGTACTTC. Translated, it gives CASSLLLTLAGGHQETQYF.